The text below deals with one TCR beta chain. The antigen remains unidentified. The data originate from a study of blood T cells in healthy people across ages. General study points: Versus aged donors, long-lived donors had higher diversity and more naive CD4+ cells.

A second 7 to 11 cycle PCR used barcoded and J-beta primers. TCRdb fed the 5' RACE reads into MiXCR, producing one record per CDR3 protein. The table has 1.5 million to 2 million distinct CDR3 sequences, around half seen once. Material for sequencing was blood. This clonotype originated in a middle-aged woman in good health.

The CDR3 region is CSARDLGDPFYGYTF. DNA for the CDR3: TGCAGTGCTAGAGATCTGGGGGACCCTTTCTATGGCTACACCTTC. V and J are TRBV20-1 and TRBJ1-2; perhaps TRBD1 as D (5 bases). CDR1 is DFQATT and CDR2 is SNEGSKA in the germline V gene (reference sequence). This CDR3 region has 15 residues. Between the trimmed V and J ends, which lost 0 bases and 4 bases, there was a span of 15 bases.